The entry that follows covers one TCR beta chain sequence. The antigen is unknown. The data stem from a study of response to subunit inactivated influenza vaccine. Study-wide results and limits: Authors suggested few new T cells are recruited by each seasonal influenza vaccination.

The V gene's germline CDR1 is LGHDT and CDR2 YNNKEL (reference sequence). V shed 4 bases and J shed 7 bases, with 16 bases lying between them. The CDR3 is 14 amino acids. TCRdb reprocessed the RT-PCR reads via MiXCR and lists one record per CDR3 protein. The sample holds around 760,000 distinct CDR3 sequences, around 14% seen once. V and J are TRBV3-1 and TRBJ1-1; TRBD1 might be the D (5 bases). This sequence was found in a man in his fifties or sixties who received an inactivated influenza vaccine. The sequences come from PBMCs from blood, collected less than 15 days before vaccination. The CDR3 loop reads CASSPPGGGDEAFF. The DNA for the CDR3 is TGTGCCAGCAGCCCACCGGGCGGGGGAGATGAAGCTTTCTTT.